Many counts were recorded for the clone carrying this TCR beta chain. Stated time point: longitudinal time-point 1 (baseline). V lost 4 bases and J 2 bases, leaving 13 bases between the germline ends. This CDR3 comprises 14 residues. Per the germline V gene, CDR1 is DFQATT and CDR2 is SNEGSKA (reference sequence). TCRdb reprocessed the 5' RACE reads via MiXCR and lists one record per CDR3 protein. Here the sample spans tens of thousands of distinct CDR3 sequences, 10% being singletons. These data originate in a study of neurological immune-mediated disorders. Input material: PBMCs. The receptor was derived from a man aged 25-40 years in good health. V and J are TRBV20-1 and TRBJ2-3; D gene unclear. DNA for the CDR3: TGCAGTGCTAAGGTCGGCGGATCCACAGATACGCAGTATTTT. Protein product: CSAKVGGSTDTQYF.